This T cell receptor beta chain was identified during a study of blood T cell repertoires in COVID-19. Study as a whole: Spain, Italy and the United States supplied samples that represented acute and convalescent COVID-19. PBMCs, B-cell-depleted T cells, or T cells were the source of the cDNA or gDNA that made up the material.

This CDR3 is 15 amino acids long. Trimming shortened V by 5 bases and J by 6 bases, and 16 bases separated the two germline ends. Germline lookup yields CDR1 SGHTA and CDR2 FQGNSA. Clones were read by immunoSEQ multiplex PCR, and TCRdb kept only the in-frame ones, dropping some. The sample records around 100,000 clones, more than 75% being singletons. The chain joins TRBV7-2 to TRBJ2-2; maybe TRBD1 (5 bases). The sequence was obtained from a human donor in a cohort sampled during active COVID-19. The sample taken for sequencing was peripheral blood. The CDR3 reads CASSDSRVESGELFF. The CDR3 nucleotides read TGTGCCAGCAGCGATAGCAGGGTTGAGTCCGGGGAGCTGTTTTTT.